The next 20 T cell receptor beta chains were all read from a single sample in a study of T-cell reconstitution after alpha-beta-depleted transplantation in children. Molecular barcoding with unique molecular identifiers was used for the TCRbeta library. TCRdb ran MiXCR on the PCR reads and lists one entry per CDR3 protein. The table has 200,000 to 300,000 distinct CDR3 sequences, around 12% seen once. The source was PBMCs from the stem cell graft donor, collected from the stem cell graft. The receptors originated from a human donor who donated a stem cell graft to a child with acute lymphoblastic leukemia.

This clonotype has more than one count but fewer than ten. The rearrangement links TRBV7-2 to TRBJ1-2; possible D gene TRBD1, 5 bases. The CDR3 loop spans 17 amino acids. Trimming took 5 bases from V and 0 from J, leaving 19 bases between them. The germline V gene has CDR1 SGHTA and CDR2 FQGNSA. The CDR3 coding sequence is TGTGCCAGCAGCCTGGGTCACTTGGACACCGCTAACTATGGCTACACCTTC. Protein product: CASSLGHLDTANYGYTF.

In its sample, this clonotype was seen many times. The chain carries TRBV4-3 and TRBJ1-2; possible D gene TRBD1, 6 bases. V lost 4 bases and J lost 4, with 13 bases in between. The CDR3 length is 14 residues. Germline V gene lookup returns CDR1 LGHNA and CDR2 YSLEER. The CDR3 loop is CASSPEGGIYGYTF. CDR3 DNA sequence: TGCGCCAGCAGCCCCGAGGGGGGTATCTATGGCTACACCTTC.

This clonotype was recorded many times. This chain uses TRBV28 with TRBJ1-1, with 9 bases fitting TRBD1. Germline CDR1 reads MDHEN; CDR2 reads SYDVKM. The CDR3 is 15 residues long. The trim removed 10 bases at V and 4 bases at J, leaving 13 bases unmatched. CDR3 nucleotide sequence: TGTGCCACCGGGACAGGGTGGACTTTCGGCACTGAAGCTTTCTTT. This gives the protein CATGTGWTFGTEAFF.

V is TRBV19 and J is TRBJ1-2; D not certain. Between the trimmed V and J ends, which lost 3 bases and 4 bases, there was a span of 12 bases. The CDR3 extends over 14 amino acids. Germline V gene data show CDR1 as LNHDA and CDR2 as SQIVND (reference sequence). CDR3 in DNA: TGTGCCAGTAGTATCGCAGCGACCACCTATGGCTACACCTTC. This encodes CASSIAATTYGYTF.

This clonotype was counted many times. The chain has TRBV7-2 and TRBJ2-3, with D tentatively TRBD1 or TRBD2 (7 bases each). Germline values: CDR1 SGHTA, CDR2 FQGNSA. This CDR3 has 15 amino acids. Trimming took off 5 bases at V and 4 bases at J, with 16 bases between the two ends. The CDR3 sequence: CASSPGAGGADTQYF. CDR3 bases: TGTGCCAGCAGCCCGGGGGCAGGGGGGGCAGATACGCAGTATTTT. Full variable domain (rest looked up from reference TRBV7-2 and TRBJ2-3): GAGVSQSPSNKVTEKGKDVELRCDPISGHTALYWYRQSLGQGLEFLIYFQGNSAPDKSGLPSDRFSAERTGGSVSTLTIQRTQQEDSAVYLCASSPGAGGADTQYFGPGTRLTVL.

This clonotype was seen repeatedly, ten times or more. V usage is TRBV12-3 or TRBV12-4 and J usage is TRBJ1-1; no firm D call. This CDR3 spans 13 amino acids. With 5 bases removed from V and 6 bases from J, the gap between germline ends came to 13 bases. CDR3 in DNA: TGTGCCAGCAGTCCCTTTGAAAGCTCTGAAGCTTTCTTT. As protein: CASSPFESSEAFF.

This clonotype occurred many times. The chain uses TRBV28 and TRBJ2-7; D gene unclear. V shed 3 bases and J shed 7 bases, with 10 bases lying between them. CDR1 and CDR2 from the germline V gene are MDHEN and SYDVKM. The CDR3 runs 12 residues. CDR3 protein: CASSLWRSEQYF. The CDR3 DNA reads TGTGCCAGCAGTTTGTGGCGTTCAGAGCAGTACTTC. The entire variable domain, with the rest obtained from reference TRBV28 and TRBJ2-7, is as follows: DVKVTQSSRYLVKRTGEKVFLECVQDMDHENMFWYRQDPGLGLRLIYFSYDVKMKEKGDIPEGYSVSREKKERFSLILESASTNQTSMYLCASSLWRSEQYFGPGTRLTVT.

This rearrangement joins TRBV12-3 or TRBV12-4 to TRBJ2-3; possible D gene TRBD2, 6 bases. The length of the CDR3 is 13 residues. V lost 6 bases, J lost 4 bases, and 11 bases lay in between. CDR3 amino acids: CASREGTADTQYF. CDR3 coding DNA: TGTGCCAGCAGGGAGGGGACTGCAGATACGCAGTATTTT.

This clonotype was observed at least ten times. The rearrangement uses TRBV6-5 and TRBJ2-6; possibly TRBD1 or TRBD2 for D (5 bases each). The V and J ends lost 4 bases and 0 bases respectively, with 10 bases between them. The germline CDR1 and CDR2 sequences are MNHEY and SVGAGI. The CDR3 length is 16 residues. DNA of the CDR3: TGTGCCAGCAGTTGGGACCTCGACTCTGGGGCCAACGTCCTGACTTTC. This encodes CASSWDLDSGANVLTF.

This clonotype showed up many times. The chain has TRBV5-1 and TRBJ2-7; 13 bases agree with TRBD2. V lost 5 bases to trimming and J lost 6 bases; unmatched junction nucleotides: 5. Germline V lookup: CDR1 SGHRS, CDR2 YFSETQ. The CDR3 sequence is 14 residues long. The CDR3 reads CASSERTSGGEQYF. Written as DNA, the CDR3 is TGCGCCAGCAGTGAGAGGACTAGCGGGGGCGAGCAGTACTTC. Combining the CDR3 with reference TRBV5-1 and TRBJ2-7 gives the whole variable domain KAGVTQTPRYLIKTRGQQVTLSCSPISGHRSVSWYQQTPGQGLQFLFEYFSETQRNKGNFPGRFSGRQFSNSRSEMNVSTLELGDSALYLCASSERTSGGEQYFGPGTRLTVT.

V usage is TRBV5-1 and J usage is TRBJ1-3; no clear D gene. Between the trimmed V and J ends, which lost 4 bases and 2 bases, there was a span of 16 bases. CDR1 is SGHRS and CDR2 is YFSETQ in the germline V gene. The CDR3 is 16 residues long. The CDR3 nucleotides are TGCGCCAGCAGCGCGGCAGGCCCCTTCGCTGGAAACACCATATATTTT. As protein: CASSAAGPFAGNTIYF.

Ten or more counts support this clonotype. The V call is TRBV7-9, the J call TRBJ2-7, with 8 bases fitting TRBD1. The V gene's germline CDR1 is SEHNR and CDR2 FQNEAQ (reference sequence). V was pared by 5 bases and J by 6 bases, with 12 bases of the junction left unmatched. This CDR3 is 15 amino acids long. Here the CDR3 reads CASSPRQGRLGEQYF. CDR3 nucleotide sequence: TGTGCCAGCAGCCCCAGACAGGGGCGCCTAGGCGAGCAGTACTTC.

This clonotype came up many times. The rearrangement links TRBV6-2 or TRBV6-3 to TRBJ2-2; 7 bases agree with TRBD1. CDR1 and CDR2 (germline): MNHEY, SVGEGT. With V trimmed by 5 bases and J by 5 bases, 14 bases remained unmatched. CDR3 length equals 17 residues. The CDR3 nucleotides are TGTGCCAGCAGTCAACCGCTCAGACAGGGTGGAACCGGGGAGCTGTTTTTT. Residues: CASSQPLRQGGTGELFF.

The V and J genes are TRBV18 and TRBJ2-6, with D hard to call. Germline CDR1 and CDR2: KGHSH and LQKENI. This CDR3 has 14 residues. V was pared by 0 bases and J by 4 bases, with 4 bases between. The CDR3 region has the DNA TGTGCCAGCTCACCACCGACGGGGGCCAACGTCCTGACTTTC. As protein: CASSPPTGANVLTF.

In its sample, this clonotype was seen many times. This chain joins TRBV6-5 and TRBJ1-4; 8 bases align to TRBD1. Germline CDR1 MNHEY, CDR2 SVGAGI. With 6 bases clipped from V and 14 bases from J, the junction kept 17 bases outside the gene matches. CDR3 size: 15 residues. This CDR3 reads CASSYFSGGGGDLFF. The CDR3 nucleotides read TGTGCCAGCAGCTATTTTTCAGGGGGCGGCGGAGATCTGTTTTTT.

The chain combines TRBV11-1 with TRBJ2-5; 13 nucleotides align to TRBD2. This CDR3 comprises 18 residues. Germline V gene lookup returns CDR1 SGHAT and CDR2 FQDESV (reference sequence). The J segment lost 5 bases and the V segment lost 5 bases, leaving 14 bases of the junction unmatched. The CDR3 region is CASSPRGGLAGELETQYF. DNA for the CDR3: TGTGCCAGCAGCCCCCGGGGCGGACTAGCGGGGGAGCTGGAGACCCAGTACTTC.

This clonotype was picked up many times. The chain employs TRBV5-1 and TRBJ2-7; D is unresolved. The CDR3 has 12 amino acids. The germline V gene encodes CDR1 SGHRS and CDR2 YFSETQ. V was trimmed by 2 bases and J by 2 bases, leaving 5 bases between them. Written as DNA, the CDR3 is TGCGCCAGCAGCTTAACTACCTACGAGCAGTACTTC. Its translation: CASSLTTYEQYF.

This clonotype appeared many times. CDR3 amino acids: CASSLGGVTEAFF. The CDR3 bases are TGTGCCAGCAGTTTGGGGGGAGTCACTGAAGCTTTCTTT. The rearrangement links TRBV12-3 or TRBV12-4 to TRBJ1-1, with D perhaps TRBD1 (5 bases). V was pared by 3 bases and J by 4 bases, with 9 bases between. The CDR3 length is 13 residues.

This clonotype was observed at least ten times. The V and J genes are TRBV2 and TRBJ2-3; no firm D call. The germline V gene encodes CDR1 SNHLY and CDR2 FYNNEI. Deletions cut 6 bases from V and 3 bases from J, with 10 bases between. This CDR3 contains 13 residues. DNA for the CDR3: TGTGCCAGCAGCGCCCTAGAAACAGATACGCAGTATTTT. Translation gives CASSALETDTQYF.

This clonotype showed up many times. The chain joins TRBV6-2 or TRBV6-3 to TRBJ2-1; the D is unclear. The CDR3 has 15 amino acids. With 4 bases removed from V and 3 bases from J, the gap between germline ends came to 13 bases. CDR1 MNHEY and CDR2 SVGEGT come from the germline V gene. CDR3 nucleotide sequence: TGTGCCAGCAGTTCCCAAGGTACTCTCTACAATGAGCAGTTCTTC. Translation gives CASSSQGTLYNEQFF.